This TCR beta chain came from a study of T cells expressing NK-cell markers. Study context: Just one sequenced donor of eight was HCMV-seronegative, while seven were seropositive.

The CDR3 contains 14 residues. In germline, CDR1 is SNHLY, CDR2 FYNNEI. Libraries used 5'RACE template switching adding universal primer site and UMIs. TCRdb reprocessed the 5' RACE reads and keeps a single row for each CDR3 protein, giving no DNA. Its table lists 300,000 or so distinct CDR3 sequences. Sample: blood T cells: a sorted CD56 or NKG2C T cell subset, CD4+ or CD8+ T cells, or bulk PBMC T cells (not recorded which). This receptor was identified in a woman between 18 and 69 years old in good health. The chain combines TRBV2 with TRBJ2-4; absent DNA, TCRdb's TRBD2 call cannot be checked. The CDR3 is CASSQDWTVNIQYF.